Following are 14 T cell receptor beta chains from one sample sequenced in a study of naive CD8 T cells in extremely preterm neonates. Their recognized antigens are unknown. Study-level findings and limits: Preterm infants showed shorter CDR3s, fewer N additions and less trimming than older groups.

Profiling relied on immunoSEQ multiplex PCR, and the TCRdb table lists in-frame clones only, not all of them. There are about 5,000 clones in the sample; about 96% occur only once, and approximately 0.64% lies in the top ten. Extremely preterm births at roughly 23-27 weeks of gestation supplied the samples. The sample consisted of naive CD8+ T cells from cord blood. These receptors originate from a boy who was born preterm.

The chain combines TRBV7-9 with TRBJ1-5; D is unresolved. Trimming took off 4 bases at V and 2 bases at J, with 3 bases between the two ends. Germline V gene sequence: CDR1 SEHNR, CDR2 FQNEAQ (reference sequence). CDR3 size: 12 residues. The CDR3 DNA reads TGTGCCAGCAGCTCAGGCAATCAGCCCCAGCATTTT. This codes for CASSSGNQPQHF.

The CDR3 bases are TGTGCCAGCAGCGGACAGGGTTCCGGGGAGCTGTTTTTT. Amino acids: CASSGQGSGELFF. The chain combines TRBV7-3 with TRBJ2-2; 8 nucleotides align to TRBD1. Trimming at V came to 5 bases and at J to 6 bases, leaving 2 bases not matched to a gene. This CDR3 is built from 13 residues. CDR1 and CDR2 from the germline V gene are SGHTA and FQGTGA.

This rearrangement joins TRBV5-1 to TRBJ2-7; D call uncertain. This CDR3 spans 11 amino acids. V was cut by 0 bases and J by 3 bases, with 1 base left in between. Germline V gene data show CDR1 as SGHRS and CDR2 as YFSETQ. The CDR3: CASSLDYEQYF. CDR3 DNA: TGCGCCAGCAGCTTGGACTACGAGCAGTACTTC.

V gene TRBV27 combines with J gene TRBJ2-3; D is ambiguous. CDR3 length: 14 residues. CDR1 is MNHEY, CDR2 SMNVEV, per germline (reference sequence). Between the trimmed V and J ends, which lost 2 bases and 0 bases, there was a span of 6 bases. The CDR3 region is CASSLIASTDTQYF. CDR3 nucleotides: TGTGCCAGCAGTTTAATCGCTAGCACAGATACGCAGTATTTT.

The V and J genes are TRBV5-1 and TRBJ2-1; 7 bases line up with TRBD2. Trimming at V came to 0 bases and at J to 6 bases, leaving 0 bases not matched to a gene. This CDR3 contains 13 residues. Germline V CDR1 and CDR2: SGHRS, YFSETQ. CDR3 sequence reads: CASSLGTSNEQFF. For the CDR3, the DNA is TGCGCCAGCAGCTTGGGGACTAGCAATGAGCAGTTCTTC.

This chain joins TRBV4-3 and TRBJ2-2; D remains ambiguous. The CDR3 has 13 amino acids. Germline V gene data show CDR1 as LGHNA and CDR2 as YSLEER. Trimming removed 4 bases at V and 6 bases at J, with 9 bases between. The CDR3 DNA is TGCGCCAGCAGCCTCCAATTCGCCGGGGAGCTGTTTTTT. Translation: CASSLQFAGELFF.

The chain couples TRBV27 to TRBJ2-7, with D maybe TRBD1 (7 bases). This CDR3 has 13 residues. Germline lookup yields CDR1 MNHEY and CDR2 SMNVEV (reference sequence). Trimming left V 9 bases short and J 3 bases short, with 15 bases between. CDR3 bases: TGTGCCAGTGGGATCAGGGGGGACTACGAGCAGTACTTC. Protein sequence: CASGIRGDYEQYF.

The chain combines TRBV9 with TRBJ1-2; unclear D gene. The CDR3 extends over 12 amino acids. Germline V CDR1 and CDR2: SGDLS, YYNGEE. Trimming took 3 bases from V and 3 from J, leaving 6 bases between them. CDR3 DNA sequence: TGTGCCAGCAGCGCCTACGACTATGGCTACACCTTC. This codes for CASSAYDYGYTF.

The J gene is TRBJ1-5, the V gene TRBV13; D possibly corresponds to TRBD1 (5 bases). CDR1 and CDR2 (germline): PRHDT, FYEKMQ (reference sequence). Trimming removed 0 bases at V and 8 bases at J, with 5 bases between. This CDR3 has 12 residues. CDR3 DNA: TGTGCCAGCAGCTTAGGCAGGGAGCCCCAGCATTTT. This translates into CASSLGREPQHF. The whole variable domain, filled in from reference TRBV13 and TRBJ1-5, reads AAGVIQSPRHLIKEKRETATLKCYPIPRHDTVYWYQQGPGQDPQFLISFYEKMQSDKGSIPDRFSAQQFSDYHSELNMSSLELGDSALYFCASSLGREPQHFGDGTRLSIL.

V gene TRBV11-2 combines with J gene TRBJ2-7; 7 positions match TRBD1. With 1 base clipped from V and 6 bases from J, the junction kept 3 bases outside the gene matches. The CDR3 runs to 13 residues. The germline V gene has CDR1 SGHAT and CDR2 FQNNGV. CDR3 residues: CASSLAHRGEQYF. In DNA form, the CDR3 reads TGTGCCAGCAGCTTAGCGCACAGGGGCGAGCAGTACTTC.

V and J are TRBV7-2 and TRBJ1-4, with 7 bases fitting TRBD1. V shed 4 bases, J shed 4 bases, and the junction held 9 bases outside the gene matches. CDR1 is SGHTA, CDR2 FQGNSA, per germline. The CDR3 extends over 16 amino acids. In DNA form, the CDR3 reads TGTGCCAGCAGCTCGTACAGGGGCGGGGGTAATGAAAAACTGTTTTTT. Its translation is CASSSYRGGGNEKLFF.

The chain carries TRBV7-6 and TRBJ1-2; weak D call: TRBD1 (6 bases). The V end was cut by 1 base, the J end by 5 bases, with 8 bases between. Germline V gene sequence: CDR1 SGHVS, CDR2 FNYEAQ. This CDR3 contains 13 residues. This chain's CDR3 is CASSLGTGYGYTF. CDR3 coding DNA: TGTGCCAGCAGCTTAGGCACAGGGTATGGCTACACCTTC.

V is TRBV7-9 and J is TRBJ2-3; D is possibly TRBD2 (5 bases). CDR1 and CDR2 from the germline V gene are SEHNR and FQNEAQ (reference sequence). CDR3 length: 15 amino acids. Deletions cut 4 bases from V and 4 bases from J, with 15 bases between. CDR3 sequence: CASSSTRSRADTQYF. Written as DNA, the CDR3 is TGTGCCAGCAGCTCAACTAGATCTCGCGCAGATACGCAGTATTTT.

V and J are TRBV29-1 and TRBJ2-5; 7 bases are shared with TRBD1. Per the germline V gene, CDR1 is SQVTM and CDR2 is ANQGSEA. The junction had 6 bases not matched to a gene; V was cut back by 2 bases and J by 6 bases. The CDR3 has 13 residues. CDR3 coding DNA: TGCAGCGTTGAAATGACAGGGCGGCAGACCCAGTACTTC. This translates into CSVEMTGRQTQYF.